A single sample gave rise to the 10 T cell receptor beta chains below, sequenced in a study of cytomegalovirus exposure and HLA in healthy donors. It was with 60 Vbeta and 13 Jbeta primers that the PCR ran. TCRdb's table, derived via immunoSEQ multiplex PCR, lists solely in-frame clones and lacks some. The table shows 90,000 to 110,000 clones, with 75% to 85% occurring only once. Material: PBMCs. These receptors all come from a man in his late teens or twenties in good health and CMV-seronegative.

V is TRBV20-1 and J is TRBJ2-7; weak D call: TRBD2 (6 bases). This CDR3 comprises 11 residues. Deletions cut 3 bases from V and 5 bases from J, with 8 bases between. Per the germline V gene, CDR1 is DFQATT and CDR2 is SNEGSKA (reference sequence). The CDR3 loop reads CSASPGDEQYF. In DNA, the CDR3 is TGCAGTGCTAGTCCGGGGGACGAGCAGTACTTC.

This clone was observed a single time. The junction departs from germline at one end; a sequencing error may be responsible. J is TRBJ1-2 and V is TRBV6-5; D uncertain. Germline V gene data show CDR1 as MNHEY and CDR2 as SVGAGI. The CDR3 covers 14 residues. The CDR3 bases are TGTGCCAGCAGTCACTCTTTGAGTATCTATGGCTACACCTTC. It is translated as CASSHSLSIYGYTF.

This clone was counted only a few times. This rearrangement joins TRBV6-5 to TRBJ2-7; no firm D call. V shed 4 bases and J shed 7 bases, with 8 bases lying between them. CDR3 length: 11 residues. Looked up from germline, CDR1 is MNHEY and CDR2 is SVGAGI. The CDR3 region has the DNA TGTGCCAGCAGTTCCCGCCGGGAGCAGTACTTC. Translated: CASSSRREQYF.

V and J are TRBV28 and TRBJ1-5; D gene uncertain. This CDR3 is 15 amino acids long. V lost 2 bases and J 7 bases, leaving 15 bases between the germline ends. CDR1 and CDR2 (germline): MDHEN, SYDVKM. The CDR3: CASSLMDSYKQPQHF. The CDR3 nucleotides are TGTGCCAGCAGTTTAATGGACTCTTACAAGCAGCCCCAGCATTTT. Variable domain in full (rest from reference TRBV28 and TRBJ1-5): DVKVTQSSRYLVKRTGEKVFLECVQDMDHENMFWYRQDPGLGLRLIYFSYDVKMKEKGDIPEGYSVSREKKERFSLILESASTNQTSMYLCASSLMDSYKQPQHFGDGTRLSIL.

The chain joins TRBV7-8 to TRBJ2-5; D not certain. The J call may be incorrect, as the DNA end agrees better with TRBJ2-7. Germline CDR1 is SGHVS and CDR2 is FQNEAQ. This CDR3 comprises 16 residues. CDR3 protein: CASSQQLSPVIYEQYF. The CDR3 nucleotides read TGTGCCAGCAGCCAACAGCTTTCCCCTGTAATCTACGAGCAGTACTTC.

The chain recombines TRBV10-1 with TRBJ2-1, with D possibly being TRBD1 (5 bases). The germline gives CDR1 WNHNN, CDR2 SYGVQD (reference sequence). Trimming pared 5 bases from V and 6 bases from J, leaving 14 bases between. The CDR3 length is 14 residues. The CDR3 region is CASSRLPQGNEQFF. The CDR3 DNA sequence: TGCGCCAGCAGTAGACTTCCGCAGGGCAATGAGCAGTTCTTC.

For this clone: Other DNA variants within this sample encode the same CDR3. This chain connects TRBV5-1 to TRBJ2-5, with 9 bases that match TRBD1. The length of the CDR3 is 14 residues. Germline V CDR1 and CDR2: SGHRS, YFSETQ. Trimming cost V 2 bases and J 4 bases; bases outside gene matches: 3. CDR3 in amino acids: CASSLRQGGETQYF. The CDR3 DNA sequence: TGCGCCAGCAGCTTACGACAGGGGGGAGAGACCCAGTACTTC. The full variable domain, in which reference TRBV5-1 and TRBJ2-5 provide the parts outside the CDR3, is KAGVTQTPRYLIKTRGQQVTLSCSPISGHRSVSWYQQTPGQGLQFLFEYFSETQRNKGNFPGRFSGRQFSNSRSEMNVSTLELGDSALYLCASSLRQGGETQYFGPGTRLLVL.

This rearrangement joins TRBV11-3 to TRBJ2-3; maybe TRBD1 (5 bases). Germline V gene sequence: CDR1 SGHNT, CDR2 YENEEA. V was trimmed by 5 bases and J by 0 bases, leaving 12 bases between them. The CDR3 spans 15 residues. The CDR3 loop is CASSPRTSSTDTQYF. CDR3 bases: TGTGCCAGCAGCCCGAGGACATCTAGCACAGATACGCAGTATTTT.

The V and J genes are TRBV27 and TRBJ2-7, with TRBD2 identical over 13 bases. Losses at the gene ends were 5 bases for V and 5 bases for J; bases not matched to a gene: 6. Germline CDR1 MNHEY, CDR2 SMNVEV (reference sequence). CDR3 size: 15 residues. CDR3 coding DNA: TGTGCCAGCAGTACGCGACTAGCGGGAGGACACGAGCAGTACTTC. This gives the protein CASSTRLAGGHEQYF.

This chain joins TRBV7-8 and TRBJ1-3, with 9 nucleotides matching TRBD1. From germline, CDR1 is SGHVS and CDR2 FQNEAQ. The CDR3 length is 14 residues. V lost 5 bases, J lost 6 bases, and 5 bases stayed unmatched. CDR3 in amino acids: CASSPRDRANTIYF. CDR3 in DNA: TGTGCCAGCAGCCCACGGGACAGGGCAAACACCATATATTTT. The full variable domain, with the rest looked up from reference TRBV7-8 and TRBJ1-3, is GAGVSQSPRYKVAKRGQDVALRCDPISGHVSLFWYQQALGQGPEFLTYFQNEAQLDKSGLPSDRFFAERPEGSVSTLKIQRTQQEDSAVYLCASSPRDRANTIYFGEGSWLTVV.